The entry below gives a single T cell receptor beta chain sequence along with its context. Its specificity is unknown. This sample was taken from a study of PD-1 blockade in classical Hodgkin lymphoma. Study outcomes and limitations: CD4+ TCR diversity, unlike CD8+, climbed significantly by C4D1.

Autologous stem cell transplantation was followed by relapse in every patient, and brentuximab vedotin exposure varied. Trimming took off 2 bases at V and 2 bases at J, with 11 bases between the two ends. The CDR3 runs to 15 residues. In germline, CDR1 is SGHRS, CDR2 YFSETQ. The repertoire was sequenced with immunoSEQ multiplex PCR; TCRdb's copy has only in-frame clones and lacks some. The sample has over 60,000 clones; about 70% are singletons. This material consisted of peripheral blood mononuclear cells (PBMCs), taken before the second cycle of nivolumab. The chain couples TRBV5-1 to TRBJ2-4; D is perhaps TRBD2 (6 bases). The sequence was obtained from a human donor with classical Hodgkin lymphoma. The CDR3 loop reads CASSLGGMPKNIQYF. CDR3 in DNA: TGCGCCAGCAGCTTAGGCGGGATGCCCAAAAACATTCAGTACTTC.